These 20 T cell receptor beta chains came from one sample sequenced in a study of vaccination effects on CD4 cells after COVID-19. The antigens for these receptors are not known. Antigen-specific CD4+ T cell clonotypes were called by their expansion after viral peptide-pool culture in ViraFEST. The culture ran for roughly 10 days before CD4+ T cells were isolated. Sequencing was performed with immunoSEQ multiplex PCR; in TCRdb, only in-frame clones are kept and a portion is missing. There are about 31,000 clones in the sample; approximately 61% occur only once, and over 25% lies in the top ten. The source was CD4+ T cells from PBMCs cultured with HCoV-229E spike peptides, collected before COVID-19 vaccination. These receptors came from a human donor who received a COVID-19 vaccine.

The CDR3 nucleotides are TGTGCCAGCAGTTCCGGGACAGATACGCAGTATTTT. It translates to CASSSGTDTQYF. V and J are TRBV6-2 or TRBV6-3 and TRBJ2-3; no definite D call. The CDR3 loop spans 12 amino acids. Germline values: CDR1 MNHEY, CDR2 SVGEGT. Trimming pared 4 bases from V and 3 bases from J, leaving 5 bases between.

The rearrangement uses TRBV29-1 and TRBJ2-4; D not resolved. Trimming stripped 8 bases from V and 4 bases from J, with 12 bases between. This CDR3 contains 12 residues. Germline CDR1 SQVTM, CDR2 ANQGSEA. CDR3 sequence: CSIKLGKNIQYF. Written as DNA, the CDR3 is TGCAGCATTAAACTGGGGAAAAACATTCAGTACTTC.

The chain has TRBV20-1 and TRBJ2-7, with a tentative D call TRBD1 (5 bases). CDR1 is DFQATT, CDR2 SNEGSKA, per germline (reference sequence). This CDR3 is built from 14 residues. Between the trimmed V and J ends, which lost 3 bases and 6 bases, there was a span of 18 bases. The CDR3: CSASLQGRTVEQYF. CDR3 bases: TGCAGTGCTAGTTTGCAGGGTAGAACGGTCGAGCAGTACTTC.

The chain is built from TRBV5-1 and TRBJ1-4; a possible D gene is TRBD1 (5 bases). The V and J ends lost 3 bases and 3 bases respectively, with 6 bases between them. The germline gives CDR1 SGHRS, CDR2 YFSETQ. The CDR3 is 13 residues long. Here the CDR3 DNA reads TGCGCCAGCAGCTGGGGGGCTAATGAAAAACTGTTTTTT. Its protein product is CASSWGANEKLFF.

This chain links TRBV30 with TRBJ2-2; D gene ambiguous. This CDR3 has 14 residues. Germline V gene data show CDR1 as GTSNPN and CDR2 as SVGIG (reference sequence). The V and J ends lost 7 bases and 2 bases respectively, with 14 bases between them. CDR3: CASTPRANTGELFF. The CDR3 DNA is TGTGCCTCTACGCCCCGGGCCAACACCGGGGAGCTGTTTTTT.

This clone was seen a single time. The gene calls are TRBV5-4 and TRBJ2-3; D gene unclear. Germline V gives CDR1 SGHNT, CDR2 YYREEE (reference sequence). The CDR3 length is 13 residues. V was shortened by 4 bases and J by 1 base, with 7 bases between the two germline ends. CDR3 in DNA: TGTGCCAGCAGCAGGGCAGGCACAGATACGCAGTATTTT. Encoded protein: CASSRAGTDTQYF. The full variable domain, completed using reference TRBV5-4 and TRBJ2-3, is ETGVTQSPTHLIKTRGQQVTLRCSSQSGHNTVSWYQQALGQGPQFIFQYYREEENGRGNFPPRFSGLQFPNYSSELNVNALELDDSALYLCASSRAGTDTQYFGPGTRLTVL.

This clone was counted between two and nine times. The rearrangement links TRBV24-1 to TRBJ2-2; D unclear. The germline CDR1 and CDR2 sequences are KGHDR and SFDVKD. Trimming removed 5 bases from V and 6 bases from J, with 9 bases in between. The CDR3 consists of 13 residues. This CDR3 is CATSGGASGELFF. DNA for the CDR3: TGTGCCACCAGTGGTGGCGCTTCCGGGGAGCTGTTTTTT.

The chain is built from TRBV4-1 and TRBJ2-3, with D unclear. V was trimmed by 2 bases and J by 5 bases, leaving 8 bases between them. CDR1 is MGHRA, CDR2 YSYEKL, per germline. The CDR3 length is 13 residues. This CDR3 is CASSQWVGDTQYF. The CDR3, as DNA: TGCGCCAGCAGCCAATGGGTTGGAGATACGCAGTATTTT.

The rearrangement links TRBV19 to TRBJ1-1; 8 bases map to TRBD1. V shed 6 bases, J shed 1 base, and the junction held 4 bases outside the gene matches. From germline, CDR1 is LNHDA and CDR2 SQIVND (reference sequence). The CDR3 runs to 14 residues. DNA for the CDR3: TGTGCCAGTAGGCCCGACAGGGGGAACACTGAAGCTTTCTTT. This codes for CASRPDRGNTEAFF.

The chain has TRBV6-5 and TRBJ1-4; tentative D call: TRBD1 (6 bases). The CDR3 sequence is 13 residues long. Trimming left V 7 bases short and J 10 bases short, with 16 bases between. Germline V gene sequence: CDR1 MNHEY, CDR2 SVGAGI. The CDR3 region has the DNA TGTGCCAGCAAGAAGCAGGGCAGGGGAAAACTGTTTTTT. Protein: CASKKQGRGKLFF.

V is TRBV2 and J is TRBJ1-2; the D is unclear. The CDR3 sequence is 15 residues long. V was clipped by 1 base and J by 2 bases, with 11 bases between them. Germline CDR1 and CDR2: SNHLY and FYNNEI. The DNA of the CDR3 is TGTGCCAGCAGTGAAGATCCCAGACTCAACTATGGCTACACCTTC. Encoded protein: CASSEDPRLNYGYTF.

The chain has TRBV27 and TRBJ1-6; D gene unclear. Germline V gives CDR1 MNHEY, CDR2 SMNVEV (reference sequence). V lost 4 bases, J lost 11 bases, and 21 bases lay in between. The CDR3 is made up of 16 amino acids. The CDR3 region has the DNA TGTGCCAGCAGTTCCCCTCCCGGGCCTCTATCGCCACCCCTCCACTTT. It yields the protein CASSSPPGPLSPPLHF.

This sequence joins TRBV6-5 and TRBJ1-3, with D possibly matching TRBD1 (5 bases). Germline V lookup: CDR1 MNHEY, CDR2 SVGAGI. The germline V and J ends were trimmed by 7 bases and 2 bases, with 12 bases remaining between them. The CDR3 runs 14 residues. The CDR3 sequence: CASISGFAGNTIYF. The CDR3 bases are TGTGCCAGCATCTCAGGGTTCGCTGGAAACACCATATATTTT.

This clone has only a few counts. V and J are TRBV5-6 and TRBJ1-1; D is uncertain. This CDR3 comprises 12 residues. Germline values: CDR1 SGHDT, CDR2 YYEEEE. Trimming shortened V by 1 base and J by 2 bases, and 3 bases separated the two germline ends. CDR3 DNA: TGTGCCAGCAGCTTGCCAAACACTGAAGCTTTCTTT. It specifies CASSLPNTEAFF.

The chain uses TRBV19 and TRBJ1-1, with TRBD1 matching over 8 bases. Trimming cost V 1 base and J 1 base; bases outside gene matches: 2. This CDR3 region has 15 residues. Germline CDR1 LNHDA, CDR2 SQIVND (reference sequence). The chain's CDR3 is CASSIGTGTNTEAFF. For the CDR3, the DNA is TGTGCCAGTAGTATAGGGACAGGGACGAACACTGAAGCTTTCTTT. Using reference TRBV19 and TRBJ1-1 for the parts outside the CDR3, the full variable domain is DGGITQSPKYLFRKEGQNVTLSCEQNLNHDAMYWYRQDPGQGLRLIYYSQIVNDFQKGDIAEGYSVSREKKESFPLTVTSAQKNPTAFYLCASSIGTGTNTEAFFGQGTRLTVV.

This clone has a count of ten or more. The gene calls are TRBV3-1 (or the pseudogene TRBV3-2) and TRBJ1-1; D uncertain. V was clipped by 2 bases and J by 1 base, with 11 bases between them. The CDR3 totals 15 residues. Germline V gene data show CDR1 as LGHDT and CDR2 as YNNKEL (reference sequence). The CDR3 is CASSQPSRGNTEAFF. DNA of the CDR3: TGTGCCAGCAGCCAACCCTCTCGGGGGAACACTGAAGCTTTCTTT.

This clone has just a few counts. V and J are TRBV6-2 or TRBV6-3 and TRBJ2-6, with TRBD1 identical over 7 bases. Trimming removed 5 bases from V and 0 bases from J; junction bases left unmatched: 7. The germline gives CDR1 MNHEY, CDR2 SVGEGT. The CDR3 totals 17 residues. The CDR3 DNA reads TGTGCCAGCAGTCCGACAGGGATGCTCTCTGGGGCCAACGTCCTGACTTTC. Amino acids: CASSPTGMLSGANVLTF.

The V and J genes are TRBV28 and TRBJ1-4, with D perhaps TRBD1 (6 bases). The ends were cut back, 2 bases at V and 4 bases at J, with 20 bases in the middle. The germline gives CDR1 MDHEN, CDR2 SYDVKM. There are 18 residues in the CDR3. This CDR3 reads CASSLRGRTVYHNEKLFF. The CDR3 DNA reads as TGTGCCAGCAGTTTAAGAGGGAGGACAGTCTACCATAATGAAAAACTGTTTTTT.

This clone was seen just once. The chain employs TRBV5-6 and TRBJ1-5; 7 bases fit TRBD1. Germline-derived CDR1 and CDR2 are SGHDT and YYEEEE. The CDR3 is 15 residues long. Unmatched junction bases numbered 9, after V lost 0 bases and J lost 9 bases. DNA for the CDR3: TGTGCCAGCAGCTTGGGGGACAGCGGGGCAAGGCCCCAGCATTTT. Amino acids: CASSLGDSGARPQHF. Full variable domain (rest looked up from reference TRBV5-6 and TRBJ1-5): DAGVTQSPTHLIKTRGQQVTLRCSPKSGHDTVSWYQQALGQGPQFIFQYYEEEERQRGNFPDRFSGHQFPNYSSELNVNALLLGDSALYLCASSLGDSGARPQHFGDGTRLSIL.

This clone was seen only once. The chain uses TRBV4-1 and TRBJ1-2, with 12 bases identical to TRBD1. Germline trimming cut 1 base from V and 5 bases from J; bases unmatched to any gene: 8. Looked up from germline, CDR1 is MGHRA and CDR2 is YSYEKL. CDR3 length equals 17 residues. The CDR3 DNA reads TGCGCCAGCAGCCAAGGCGACGGGACAGGGGGCGTTTATGGCTACACCTTC. Amino acids: CASSQGDGTGGVYGYTF.